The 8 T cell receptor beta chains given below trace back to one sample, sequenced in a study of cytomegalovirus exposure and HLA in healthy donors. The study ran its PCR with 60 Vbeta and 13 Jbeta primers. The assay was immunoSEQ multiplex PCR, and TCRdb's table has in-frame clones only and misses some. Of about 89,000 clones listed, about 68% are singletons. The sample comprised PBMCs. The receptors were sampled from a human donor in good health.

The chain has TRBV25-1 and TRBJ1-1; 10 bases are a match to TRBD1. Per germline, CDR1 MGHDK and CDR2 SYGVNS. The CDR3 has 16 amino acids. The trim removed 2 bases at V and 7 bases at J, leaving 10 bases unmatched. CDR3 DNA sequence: TGTGCCAGCAGTGAAAGACAGGGGGCTACGAGGGGTGAAGCTTTCTTT. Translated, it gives CASSERQGATRGEAFF.

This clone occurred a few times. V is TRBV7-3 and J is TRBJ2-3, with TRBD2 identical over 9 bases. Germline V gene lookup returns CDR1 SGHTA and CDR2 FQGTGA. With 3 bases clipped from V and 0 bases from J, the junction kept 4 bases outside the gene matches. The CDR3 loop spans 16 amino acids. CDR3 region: CASSFRLAGSTDTQYF. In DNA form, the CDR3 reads TGTGCCAGCAGCTTCAGGCTAGCGGGGAGCACAGATACGCAGTATTTT.

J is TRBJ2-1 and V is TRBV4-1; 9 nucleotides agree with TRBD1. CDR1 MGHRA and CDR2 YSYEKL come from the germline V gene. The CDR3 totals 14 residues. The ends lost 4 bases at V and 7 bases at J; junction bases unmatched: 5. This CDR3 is CASSPETGGNEQFF. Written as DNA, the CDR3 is TGCGCCAGCAGCCCCGAGACAGGGGGGAATGAGCAGTTCTTC.

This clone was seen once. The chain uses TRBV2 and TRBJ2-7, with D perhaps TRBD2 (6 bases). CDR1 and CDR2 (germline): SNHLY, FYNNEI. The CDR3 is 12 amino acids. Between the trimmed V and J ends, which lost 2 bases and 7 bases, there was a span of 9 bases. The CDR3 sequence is CASSEMGGEQYF. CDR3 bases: TGTGCCAGCAGTGAAATGGGAGGTGAGCAGTACTTC.

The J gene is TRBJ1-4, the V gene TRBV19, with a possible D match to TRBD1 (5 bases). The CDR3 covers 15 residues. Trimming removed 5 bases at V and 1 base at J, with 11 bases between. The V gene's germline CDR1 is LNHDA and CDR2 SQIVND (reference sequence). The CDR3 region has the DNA TGTGCCAGTAGTCTGCAGGGTCTAACTAATGAAAAACTGTTTTTT. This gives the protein CASSLQGLTNEKLFF. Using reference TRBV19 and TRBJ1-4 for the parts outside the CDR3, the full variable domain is DGGITQSPKYLFRKEGQNVTLSCEQNLNHDAMYWYRQDPGQGLRLIYYSQIVNDFQKGDIAEGYSVSREKKESFPLTVTSAQKNPTAFYLCASSLQGLTNEKLFFGSGTQLSVL.

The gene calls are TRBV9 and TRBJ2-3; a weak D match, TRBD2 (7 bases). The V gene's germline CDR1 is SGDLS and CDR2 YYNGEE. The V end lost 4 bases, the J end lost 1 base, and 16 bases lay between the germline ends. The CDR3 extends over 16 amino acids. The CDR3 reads CASSLSRGAGTDTQYF. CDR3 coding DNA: TGTGCCAGCAGCCTAAGTCGGGGGGCGGGCACAGATACGCAGTATTTT.

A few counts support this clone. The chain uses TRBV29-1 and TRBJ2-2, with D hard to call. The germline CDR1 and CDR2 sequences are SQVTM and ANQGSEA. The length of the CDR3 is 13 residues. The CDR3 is CGCGVGGTGELFF. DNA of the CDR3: TGCGGGTGCGGAGTGGGTGGCACCGGGGAGCTGTTTTTT.

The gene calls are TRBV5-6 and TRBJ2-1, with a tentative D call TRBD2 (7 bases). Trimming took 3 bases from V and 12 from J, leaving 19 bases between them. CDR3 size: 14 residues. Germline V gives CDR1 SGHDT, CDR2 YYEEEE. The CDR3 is CASSYPYREGGQFF. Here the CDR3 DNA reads TGTGCCAGCAGCTATCCTTACAGGGAGGGTGGGCAGTTCTTC. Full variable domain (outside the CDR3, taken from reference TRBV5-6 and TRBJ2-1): DAGVTQSPTHLIKTRGQQVTLRCSPKSGHDTVSWYQQALGQGPQFIFQYYEEEERQRGNFPDRFSGHQFPNYSSELNVNALLLGDSALYLCASSYPYREGGQFFGPGTRLTVL.